The present T cell receptor beta chain was sequenced within a study of early T cells in non-severe SARS-CoV-2 infection. Study summary: Chains were not paired, and sequencing was done on bulk RNA from unsorted whole blood.

The V and J ends lost 2 bases and 4 bases, in that order; junction bases with no gene match: 3. The CDR3 is 15 amino acids. CDR1 and CDR2 (germline): SGHVS, FQNEAQ. Study outcomes and limitations: Missing private and CD4 specificities, VDJdb matching favored anti-spike CD8 responses.

From the 5' RACE reads, TCRdb called clonotypes with MiXCR, one entry per CDR3 protein. The sample holds around 84,000 distinct CDR3 sequences; around 10% are singletons and the top ten take 2.6%. About this clonotype: Its antigen is unknown.

The sequence was obtained from an adult who was a healthcare worker with PCR-confirmed SARS-CoV-2 infection or an uninfected control (not recorded which). This chain joins TRBV7-8 and TRBJ2-2; 8 positions match TRBD2. The material sequenced was whole blood. The CDR3 protein is CASSLIAGGTGELFF. DNA for the CDR3: TGTGCCAGCAGCTTAATTGCGGGAGGCACCGGGGAGCTGTTTTTT.